A single T cell receptor beta chain is shown here with its context. The data derive from a study of blood T cell repertoires in COVID-19. Study-level information: The United States, Italy and Spain were the sources of the acute and convalescent COVID-19 samples. In each case, the material was cDNA or gDNA derived from T cells, B-cell-depleted T cells, or PBMCs.

Trimming removed 7 bases from V and 2 bases from J; junction bases left unmatched: 10. The length of the CDR3 is 15 residues. Germline CDR1 is SGHAT and CDR2 is FQNNGV. As handled by the study authors: By means of reference gene primer amplification, nucleated cell counts were estimated. Data came from immunoSEQ multiplex PCR; TCRdb stores just in-frame clones and leaves some out. The DNA gave D and trimming, while V, J and clone size come from that table. The sample records 65,000 to 70,000 clones, 85% being singletons. J is TRBJ2-5 and V is TRBV11-2; 7 bases align to TRBD2. The clonotype comes from a man at least 80 years old with acute or convalescent COVID-19. Specimen: peripheral blood. As DNA, the CDR3 is TGTGCCAGCACCAAAAGCGGGGCAGCACAAGAGACCCAGTACTTC. Encoded protein: CASTKSGAAQETQYF. The variable domain in full, with the rest retrieved from reference TRBV11-2 and TRBJ2-5, is EAGVAQSPRYKIIEKRQSVAFWCNPISGHATLYWYQQILGQGPKLLIQFQNNGVVDDSQLPKDRFSAERLKGVDSTLKIQPAKLEDSAVYLCASTKSGAAQETQYFGPGTRLLVL.